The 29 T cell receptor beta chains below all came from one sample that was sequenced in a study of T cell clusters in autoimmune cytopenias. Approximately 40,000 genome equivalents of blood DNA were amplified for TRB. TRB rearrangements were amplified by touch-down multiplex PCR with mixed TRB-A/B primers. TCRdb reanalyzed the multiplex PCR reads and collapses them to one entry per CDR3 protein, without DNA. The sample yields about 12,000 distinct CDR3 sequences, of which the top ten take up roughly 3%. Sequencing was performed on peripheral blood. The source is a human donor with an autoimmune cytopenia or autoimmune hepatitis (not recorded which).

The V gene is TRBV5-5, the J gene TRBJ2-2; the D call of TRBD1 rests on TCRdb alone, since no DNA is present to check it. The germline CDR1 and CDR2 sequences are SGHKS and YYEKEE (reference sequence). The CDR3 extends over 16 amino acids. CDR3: CASSLASDTKSGELFF. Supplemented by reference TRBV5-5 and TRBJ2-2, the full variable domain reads DAGVTQSPTHLIKTRGQQVTLRCSPISGHKSVSWYQQVLGQGPQFIFQYYEKEERGRGNFPDRFSARQFPNYSSELNVNALLLGDSALYLCASSLASDTKSGELFFGEGSRLTVL.

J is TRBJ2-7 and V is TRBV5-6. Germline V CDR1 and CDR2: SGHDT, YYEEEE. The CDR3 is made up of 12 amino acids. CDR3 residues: CASRKGAHEQYF.

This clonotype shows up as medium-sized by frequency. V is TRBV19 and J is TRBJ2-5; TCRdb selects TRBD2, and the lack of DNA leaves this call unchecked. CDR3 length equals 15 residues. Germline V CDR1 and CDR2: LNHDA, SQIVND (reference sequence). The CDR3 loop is CASSIGRVGQETQYF.

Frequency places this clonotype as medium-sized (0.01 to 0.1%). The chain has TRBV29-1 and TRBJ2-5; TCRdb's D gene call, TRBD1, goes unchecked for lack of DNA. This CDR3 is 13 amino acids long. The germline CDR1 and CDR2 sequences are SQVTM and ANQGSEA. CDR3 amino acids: CSARQGGIETQYF. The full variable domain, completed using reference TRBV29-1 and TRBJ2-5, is SAVISQKPSRDICQRGTSLTIQCQVDSQVTMMFWYRQQPGQSLTLIATANQGSEATYESGFVIDKFPISRPNLTFSTLTVSNMSPEDSSIYLCSARQGGIETQYFGPGTRLLVL.

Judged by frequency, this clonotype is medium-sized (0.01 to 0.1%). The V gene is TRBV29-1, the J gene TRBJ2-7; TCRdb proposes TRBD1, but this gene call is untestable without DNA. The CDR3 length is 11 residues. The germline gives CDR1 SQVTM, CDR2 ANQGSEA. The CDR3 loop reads CSVAGPGEQYF.

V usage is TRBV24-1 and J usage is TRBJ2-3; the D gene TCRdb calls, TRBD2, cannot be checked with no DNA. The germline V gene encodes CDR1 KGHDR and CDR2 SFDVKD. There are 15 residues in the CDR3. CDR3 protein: CATSDAKRGTDTQYF.

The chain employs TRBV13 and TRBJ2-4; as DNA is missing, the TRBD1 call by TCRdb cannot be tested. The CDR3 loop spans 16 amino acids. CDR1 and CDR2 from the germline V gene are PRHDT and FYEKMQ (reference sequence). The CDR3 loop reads CASTGFGQVAKNIQYF.

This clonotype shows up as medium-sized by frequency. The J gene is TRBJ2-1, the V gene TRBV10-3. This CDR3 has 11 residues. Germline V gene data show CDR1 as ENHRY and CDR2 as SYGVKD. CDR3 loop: CAISVGNEQFF.

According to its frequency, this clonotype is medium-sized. This chain's CDR3 is CSVVVGTGHYEQYF. The rearrangement uses TRBV29-1 and TRBJ2-7; TCRdb reports TRBD1, a call that lacks DNA to check it against. In germline, CDR1 is SQVTM, CDR2 ANQGSEA. There are 14 residues in the CDR3.

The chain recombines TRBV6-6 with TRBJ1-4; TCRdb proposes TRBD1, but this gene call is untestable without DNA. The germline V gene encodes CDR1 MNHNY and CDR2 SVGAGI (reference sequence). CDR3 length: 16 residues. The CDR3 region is CASSYSRQGLDEKLFF.

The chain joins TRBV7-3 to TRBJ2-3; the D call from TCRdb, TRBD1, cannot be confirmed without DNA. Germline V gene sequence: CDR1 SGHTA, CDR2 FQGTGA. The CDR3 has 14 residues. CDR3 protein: CASSSRTGWDTQYF.

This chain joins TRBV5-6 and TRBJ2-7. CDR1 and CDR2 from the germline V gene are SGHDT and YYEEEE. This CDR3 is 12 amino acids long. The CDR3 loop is CASSSISYEQYF.

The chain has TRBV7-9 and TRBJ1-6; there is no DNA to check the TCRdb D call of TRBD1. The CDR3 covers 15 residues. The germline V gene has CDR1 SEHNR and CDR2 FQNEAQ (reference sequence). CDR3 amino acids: CASSTLQGWDSPLHF.

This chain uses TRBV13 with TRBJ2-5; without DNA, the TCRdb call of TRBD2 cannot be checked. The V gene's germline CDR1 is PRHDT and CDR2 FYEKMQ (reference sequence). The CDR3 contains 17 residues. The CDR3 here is CASSSGTSGRKQETQYF.

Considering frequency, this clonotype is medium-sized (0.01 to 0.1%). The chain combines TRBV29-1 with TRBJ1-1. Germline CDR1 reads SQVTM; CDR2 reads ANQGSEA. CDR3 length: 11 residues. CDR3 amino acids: CSVPTNTEAFF. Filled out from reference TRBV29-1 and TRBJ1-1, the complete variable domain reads SAVISQKPSRDICQRGTSLTIQCQVDSQVTMMFWYRQQPGQSLTLIATANQGSEATYESGFVIDKFPISRPNLTFSTLTVSNMSPEDSSIYLCSVPTNTEAFFGQGTRLTVV.

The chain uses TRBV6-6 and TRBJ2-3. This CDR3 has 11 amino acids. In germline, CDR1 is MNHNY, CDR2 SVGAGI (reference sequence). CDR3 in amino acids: CASNRLGTQYF.

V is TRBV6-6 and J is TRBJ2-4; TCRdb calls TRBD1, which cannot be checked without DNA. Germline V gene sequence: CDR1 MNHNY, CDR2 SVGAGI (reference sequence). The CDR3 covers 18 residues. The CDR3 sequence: CASSRFTENRQGGNIQYF.

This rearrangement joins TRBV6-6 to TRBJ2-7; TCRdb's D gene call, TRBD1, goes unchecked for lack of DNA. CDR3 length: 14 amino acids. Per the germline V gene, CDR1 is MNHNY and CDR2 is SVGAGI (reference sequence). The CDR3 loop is CASSYAGGVDEQYF.

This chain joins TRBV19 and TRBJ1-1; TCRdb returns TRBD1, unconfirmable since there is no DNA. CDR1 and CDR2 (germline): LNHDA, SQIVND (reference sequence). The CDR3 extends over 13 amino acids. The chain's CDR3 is CASSIGTGMEAFF. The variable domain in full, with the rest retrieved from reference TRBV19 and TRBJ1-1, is DGGITQSPKYLFRKEGQNVTLSCEQNLNHDAMYWYRQDPGQGLRLIYYSQIVNDFQKGDIAEGYSVSREKKESFPLTVTSAQKNPTAFYLCASSIGTGMEAFFGQGTRLTVV.

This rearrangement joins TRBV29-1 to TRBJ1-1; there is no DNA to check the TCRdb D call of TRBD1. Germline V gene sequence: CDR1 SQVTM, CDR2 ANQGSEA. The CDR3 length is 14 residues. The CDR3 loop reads CSVDTGGGRTEAFF.

The CDR3 here is CASSLGRNEKLFF. The gene calls are TRBV6-1 and TRBJ1-4. The germline CDR1 and CDR2 sequences are MNHNS and SASEGT. The length of the CDR3 is 13 residues.

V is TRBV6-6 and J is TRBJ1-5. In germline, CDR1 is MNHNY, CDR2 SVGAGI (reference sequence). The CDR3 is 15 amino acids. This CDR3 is CASSPTGISNQPQHF.

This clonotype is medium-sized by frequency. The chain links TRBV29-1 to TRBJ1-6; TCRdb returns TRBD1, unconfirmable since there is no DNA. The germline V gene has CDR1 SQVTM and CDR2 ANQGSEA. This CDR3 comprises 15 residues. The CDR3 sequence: CSVVTKGQVNSPLHF. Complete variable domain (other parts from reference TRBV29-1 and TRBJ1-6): SAVISQKPSRDICQRGTSLTIQCQVDSQVTMMFWYRQQPGQSLTLIATANQGSEATYESGFVIDKFPISRPNLTFSTLTVSNMSPEDSSIYLCSVVTKGQVNSPLHFGNGTRLTVT.

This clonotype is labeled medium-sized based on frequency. The CDR3: CASSMQAGVGETQYF. This rearrangement joins TRBV19 to TRBJ2-5. CDR1 and CDR2 (germline): LNHDA, SQIVND (reference sequence). This CDR3 comprises 15 residues.

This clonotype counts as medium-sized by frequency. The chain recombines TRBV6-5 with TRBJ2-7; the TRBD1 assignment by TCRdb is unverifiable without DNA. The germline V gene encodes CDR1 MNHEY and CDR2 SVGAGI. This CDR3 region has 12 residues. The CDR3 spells CASRPQGGEQYF.

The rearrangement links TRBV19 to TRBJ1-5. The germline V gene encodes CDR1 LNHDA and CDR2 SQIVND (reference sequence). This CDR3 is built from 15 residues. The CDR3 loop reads CASSPWMDSNQPQHF.

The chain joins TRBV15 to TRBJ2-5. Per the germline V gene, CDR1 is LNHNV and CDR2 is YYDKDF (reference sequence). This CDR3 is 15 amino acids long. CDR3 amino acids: CATSRDPNRIETQYF.

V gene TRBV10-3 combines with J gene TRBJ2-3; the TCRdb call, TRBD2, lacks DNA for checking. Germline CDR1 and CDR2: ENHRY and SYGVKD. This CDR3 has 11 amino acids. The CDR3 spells CAITAGSTQYF.

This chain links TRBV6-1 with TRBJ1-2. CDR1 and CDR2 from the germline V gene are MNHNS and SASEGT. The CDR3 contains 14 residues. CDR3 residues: CASSEFERLYGYTF.